This entry concerns a single TCR beta chain. What it binds is not known. The germline gives CDR1 SGDLS, CDR2 YYNGEE. The CDR3 is made up of 15 amino acids. Unmatched junction bases numbered 11, after V lost 6 bases and J lost 4 bases. The data belong to a study of T cell repertoires in cytomegalovirus infection. The wider study: Indications came from public TCR beta signatures; they pointed to CMV infection and to a matching HLA type.

Whole-study results and caveats: Using cumulative public TCR beta family frequency, the authors identified those who carried CMV together with the relevant HLA. The ex vivo response was dominated by HLA-C-restricted CMV-specific TCR beta clonotypes.

TCRdb reprocessed the reads via MiXCR and lists one record per CDR3 protein. The sample has under 300,000 distinct CDR3 sequences, over 9% seen once. This chain links TRBV9 with TRBJ1-2, with 8 bases identical to TRBD1. Sample: PBMCs. The TCR originated in a human donor in good health (CMV status not recorded). Some clones in this sample may be carry-over from other donors' samples. The CDR3 coding sequence is TGTGCCAGCAACCCAGGGGGCGCGACCTTCTATGGCTACACCTTC. Protein product: CASNPGGATFYGYTF.